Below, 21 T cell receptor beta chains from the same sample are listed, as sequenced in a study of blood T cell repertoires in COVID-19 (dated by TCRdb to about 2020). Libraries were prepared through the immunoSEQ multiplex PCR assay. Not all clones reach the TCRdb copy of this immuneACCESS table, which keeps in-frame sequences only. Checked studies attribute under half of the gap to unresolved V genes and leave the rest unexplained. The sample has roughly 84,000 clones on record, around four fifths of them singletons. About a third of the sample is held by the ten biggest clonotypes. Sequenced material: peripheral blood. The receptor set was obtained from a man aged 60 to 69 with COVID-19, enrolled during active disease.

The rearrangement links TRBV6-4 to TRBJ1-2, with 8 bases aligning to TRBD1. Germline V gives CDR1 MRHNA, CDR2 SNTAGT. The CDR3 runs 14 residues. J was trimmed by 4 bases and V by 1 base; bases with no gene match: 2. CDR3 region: CASSDFDRGYGYTF. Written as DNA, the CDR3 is TGTGCCAGCAGTGACTTCGACAGGGGCTATGGCTACACCTTC.

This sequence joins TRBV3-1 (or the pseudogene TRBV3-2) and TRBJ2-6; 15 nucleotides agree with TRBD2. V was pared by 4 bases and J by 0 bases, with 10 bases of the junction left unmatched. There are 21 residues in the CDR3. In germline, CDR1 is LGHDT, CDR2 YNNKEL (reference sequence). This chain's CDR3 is CASSPGGTSGGSPSGANVLTF. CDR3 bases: TGTGCCAGCAGCCCAGGGGGGACTAGCGGGGGGTCGCCCTCTGGGGCCAACGTCCTGACTTTC.

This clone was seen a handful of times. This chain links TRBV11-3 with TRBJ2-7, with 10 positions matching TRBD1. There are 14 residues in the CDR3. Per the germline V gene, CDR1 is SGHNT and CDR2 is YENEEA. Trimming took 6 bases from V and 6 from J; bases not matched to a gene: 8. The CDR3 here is CASRTGTGVGEQYF. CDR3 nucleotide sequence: TGTGCCAGCAGAACGGGGACAGGGGTAGGCGAGCAGTACTTC.

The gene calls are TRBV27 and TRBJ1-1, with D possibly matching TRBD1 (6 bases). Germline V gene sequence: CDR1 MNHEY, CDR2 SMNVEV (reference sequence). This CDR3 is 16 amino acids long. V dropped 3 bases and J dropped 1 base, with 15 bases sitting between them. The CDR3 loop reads CASSFGRHRANTEAFF. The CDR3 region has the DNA TGTGCCAGCAGTTTCGGCCGGCACAGGGCGAACACTGAAGCTTTCTTT.

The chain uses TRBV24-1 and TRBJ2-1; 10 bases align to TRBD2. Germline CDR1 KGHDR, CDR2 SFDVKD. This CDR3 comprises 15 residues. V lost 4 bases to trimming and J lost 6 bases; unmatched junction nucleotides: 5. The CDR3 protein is CATSERTSGLNEQFF. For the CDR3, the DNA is TGTGCCACCAGTGAAAGGACTAGCGGACTCAATGAGCAGTTCTTC.

The chain's CDR3 is CASSPTRQGPDTQYF. CDR3 nucleotides: TGTGCCAGCAGCCCAACTCGACAGGGCCCAGATACGCAGTATTTT. This chain joins TRBV21-1 and TRBJ2-3; the D call of TRBD1 is as the table states it, not checked on the DNA. TRBV21-1 is a pseudogene segment. The CDR3 is made up of 15 amino acids.

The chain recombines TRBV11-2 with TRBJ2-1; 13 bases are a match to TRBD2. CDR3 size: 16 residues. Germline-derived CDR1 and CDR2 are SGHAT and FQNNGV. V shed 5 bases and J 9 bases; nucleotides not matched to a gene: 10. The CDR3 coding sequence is TGTGCCAGCAGCCTCCAGACTAGCGGGGGGCATACTGAGCAGTTCTTC. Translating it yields CASSLQTSGGHTEQFF.

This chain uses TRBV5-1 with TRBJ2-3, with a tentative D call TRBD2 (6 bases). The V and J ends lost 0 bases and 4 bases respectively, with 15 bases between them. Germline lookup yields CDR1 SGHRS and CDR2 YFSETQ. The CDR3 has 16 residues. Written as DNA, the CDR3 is TGCGCCAGCAGCTTGGCCGGGACTCCCCCCTCAGATACGCAGTATTTT. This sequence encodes CASSLAGTPPSDTQYF. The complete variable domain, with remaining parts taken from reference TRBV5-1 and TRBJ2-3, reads KAGVTQTPRYLIKTRGQQVTLSCSPISGHRSVSWYQQTPGQGLQFLFEYFSETQRNKGNFPGRFSGRQFSNSRSEMNVSTLELGDSALYLCASSLAGTPPSDTQYFGPGTRLTVL.

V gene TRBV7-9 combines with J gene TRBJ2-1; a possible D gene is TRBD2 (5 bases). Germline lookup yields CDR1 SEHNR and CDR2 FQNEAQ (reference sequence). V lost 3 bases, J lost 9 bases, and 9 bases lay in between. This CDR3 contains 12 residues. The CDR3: CASSFRGSEQFF. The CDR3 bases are TGTGCCAGCAGCTTCCGGGGAAGTGAGCAGTTCTTC.

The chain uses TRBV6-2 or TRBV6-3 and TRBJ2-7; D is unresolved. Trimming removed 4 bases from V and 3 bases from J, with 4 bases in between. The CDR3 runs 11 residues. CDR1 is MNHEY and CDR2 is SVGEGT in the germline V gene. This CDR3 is CASSSRYEQYF. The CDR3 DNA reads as TGTGCCAGCAGTTCCCGCTACGAGCAGTACTTC.

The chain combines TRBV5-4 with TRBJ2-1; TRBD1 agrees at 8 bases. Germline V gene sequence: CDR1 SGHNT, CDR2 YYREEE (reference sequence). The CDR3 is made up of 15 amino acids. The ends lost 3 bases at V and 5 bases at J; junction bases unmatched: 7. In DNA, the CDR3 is TGTGCCAGCAGCTCAAAAAAGGACAGGGACAATGAGCAGTTCTTC. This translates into CASSSKKDRDNEQFF.

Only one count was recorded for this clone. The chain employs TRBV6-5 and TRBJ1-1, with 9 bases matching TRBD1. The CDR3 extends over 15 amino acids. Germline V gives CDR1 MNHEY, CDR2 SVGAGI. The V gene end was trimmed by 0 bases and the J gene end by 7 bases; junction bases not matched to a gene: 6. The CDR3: CASSYSKGQGGEAFF. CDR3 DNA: TGTGCCAGCAGTTACTCGAAGGGACAGGGAGGTGAAGCTTTCTTT.

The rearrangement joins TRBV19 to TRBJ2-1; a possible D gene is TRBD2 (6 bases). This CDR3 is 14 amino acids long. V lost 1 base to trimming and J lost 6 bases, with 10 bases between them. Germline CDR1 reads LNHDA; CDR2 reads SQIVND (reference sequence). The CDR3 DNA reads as TGTGCCAGTAGTATAGTTGCGGGAATCAATGAGCAGTTCTTC. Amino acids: CASSIVAGINEQFF.

The CDR3 loop is CASSLWGLAAYEQYF. In nucleotides, the CDR3 is TGTGCCAGCAGCCTCTGGGGACTAGCGGCCTACGAGCAGTACTTC. The chain links TRBV5-4 to TRBJ2-7; 11 bases match TRBD2. V trimming: 4 bases; J trimming: 2 bases; junction bases outside the gene matches: 5. The germline V gene encodes CDR1 SGHNT and CDR2 YYREEE (reference sequence). This CDR3 has 15 amino acids.

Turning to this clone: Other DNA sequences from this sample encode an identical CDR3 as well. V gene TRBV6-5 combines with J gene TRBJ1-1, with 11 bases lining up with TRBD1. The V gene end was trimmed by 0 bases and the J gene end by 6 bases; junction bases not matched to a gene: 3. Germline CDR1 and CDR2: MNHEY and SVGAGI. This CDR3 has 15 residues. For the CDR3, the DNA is TGTGCCAGCAGTTACTCCGGACAGGGGGCTTCTGAAGCTTTCTTT. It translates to CASSYSGQGASEAFF.

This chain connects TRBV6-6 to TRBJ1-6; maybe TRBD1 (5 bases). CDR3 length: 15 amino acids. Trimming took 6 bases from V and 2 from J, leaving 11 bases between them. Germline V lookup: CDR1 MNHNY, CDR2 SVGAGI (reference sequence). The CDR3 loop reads CASSRQSAYNSPLHF. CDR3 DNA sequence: TGTGCCAGCAGCAGACAGAGCGCCTATAATTCACCCCTCCACTTT.

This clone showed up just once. This CDR3 reads CASSYWRESYNEQFF. The CDR3 DNA is TGTGCCAGCAGTTATTGGCGGGAGAGCTACAATGAGCAGTTCTTC. The genes are TRBV6-2 or TRBV6-3 and TRBJ2-1; 7 bases match TRBD2. The CDR3 totals 15 residues. Germline CDR1 MNHEY, CDR2 SVGEGT. V lost 3 bases, J lost 3 bases, and 5 bases stayed unmatched.

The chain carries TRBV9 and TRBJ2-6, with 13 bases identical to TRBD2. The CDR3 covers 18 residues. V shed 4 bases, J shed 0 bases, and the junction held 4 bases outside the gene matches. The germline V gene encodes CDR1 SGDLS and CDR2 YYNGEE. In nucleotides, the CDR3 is TGTGCCAGCAGCCCGCGACTAGCGGGAGGCTCTGGGGCCAACGTCCTGACTTTC. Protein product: CASSPRLAGGSGANVLTF.

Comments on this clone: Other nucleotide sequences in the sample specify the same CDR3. CDR3 sequence (DNA): TGTGCCAGCAGTTTAGGACAGGGGCGTTTCGCTTTCTTT. As protein: CASSLGQGRFAFF. V is TRBV27 and J is TRBJ1-1, with TRBD1 matching over 9 bases. Trimming at V came to 2 bases and at J to 11 bases, leaving 6 bases not matched to a gene. CDR1 is MNHEY and CDR2 is SMNVEV in the germline V gene (reference sequence). This CDR3 has 13 amino acids.

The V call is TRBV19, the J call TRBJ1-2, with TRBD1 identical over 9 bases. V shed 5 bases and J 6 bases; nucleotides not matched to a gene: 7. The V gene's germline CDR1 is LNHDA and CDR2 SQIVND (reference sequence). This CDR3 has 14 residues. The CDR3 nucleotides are TGTGCCAGTAGTCAAACGACAGGGGGAAATGGCTACACCTTC. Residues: CASSQTTGGNGYTF.

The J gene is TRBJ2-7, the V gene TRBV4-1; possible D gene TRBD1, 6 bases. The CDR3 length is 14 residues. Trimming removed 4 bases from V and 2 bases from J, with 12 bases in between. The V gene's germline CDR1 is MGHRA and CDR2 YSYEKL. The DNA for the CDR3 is TGCGCCAGCAGCCCGACAGGAGTCCCCTACGAGCAGTACTTC. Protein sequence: CASSPTGVPYEQYF.